The 25 T cell receptor beta chains below all came from one sample that was sequenced in a study of tumor-infiltrating lymphocytes in primary liver carcinoma. Using a constant-region primer together with ProtoScript II reverse transcriptase, TCR beta cDNA was made from around 500 ng of total RNA. Each TCR beta library was derived from three nested multiplex PCR rounds that employed slightly modified ARM-PCR. For roughly 10 cycles apiece, the opening two PCR rounds ran with TRBV1-TRBV30 forward primers and a C-beta reverse primer. One entry per CDR3 protein, called by TCRdb with MiXCR from the multiplex PCR reads. The sample holds more than 75,000 distinct CDR3 sequences, 72% seen once. For each extraction, RNA and DNA were obtained together from about 20-30 mg of unsorted bulk tissue. Sequenced: liver tumor tissue from sampling region 1. Subset reported: tumor region T1, superior pole. These receptors were collected from a man aged 40-55 years with primary liver carcinoma and hepatitis B virus infection.

Only a few counts were recorded for this clonotype. This sequence may be a read error, since a much larger clone differs from it by one base. This CDR3 is missing its conserved last phenylalanine or tryptophan, likely due to a read error. The chain couples TRBV7-9 to TRBJ2-7; D is possibly TRBD1 (5 bases). Germline V gene sequence: CDR1 SEHNR, CDR2 FQNEAQ (reference sequence). Trimming left V 1 base short and J 2 bases short, with 12 bases between. This CDR3 spans 15 amino acids. This CDR3 reads CASSLVSGRAYEQYL. The DNA for the CDR3 is TGTGCCAGCAGCTTAGTATCCGGCAGGGCCTACGAGCAGTACTTA.

V gene TRBV7-9 combines with J gene TRBJ2-5, with TRBD1 identical over 9 bases. Trimming took 7 bases from V and 8 from J; bases not matched to a gene: 14. CDR3 length: 15 amino acids. The germline CDR1 and CDR2 sequences are SEHNR and FQNEAQ (reference sequence). The CDR3 DNA reads TGTGCCAGCACCTTGCCGGGACAGGGAAGAGATACCCAGTACTTC. It yields the protein CASTLPGQGRDTQYF.

This clonotype was found a few times. The V and J genes are TRBV11-2 and TRBJ2-5; TRBD1 might be the D (5 bases). The DNA matches TRBJ2-1 better at its end, which makes the J call doubtful. Germline CDR1 reads SGHAT; CDR2 reads FQNNGV. The CDR3 runs 13 residues. The CDR3 bases are TGTGCCAGCAGCTTAATCAGGGTGGAGACTCAGTTCTTC. This sequence encodes CASSLIRVETQFF.

Regarding this clonotype: Germline and junction disagree at one end, which may indicate a read error. The rearrangement joins TRBV25-1 to TRBJ1-6; D gene uncertain. This CDR3 is built from 13 residues. CDR1 is MGHDK, CDR2 SYGVNS, per germline. The CDR3 sequence: CASSEQLNSLLHF. As DNA, the CDR3 is TGTGCCAGCAGTGAACAGCTGAATTCACTCCTCCACTTT.

This clonotype appeared many times. The genes are TRBV4-2 and TRBJ2-7; the match to TRBD2 covers 9 bases. Germline-derived CDR1 and CDR2 are LGHNA and YNFKEQ. The CDR3 has 15 residues. V dropped 0 bases and J dropped 0; count of bases not matched to a gene: 0. In DNA, the CDR3 is TGTGCCAGCAGCCAAGATAGCGGGAGCTCCTACGAGCAGTACTTC. It specifies CASSQDSGSSYEQYF.

This clonotype came up a few times. One end of the junction is discordant with germline, which a read error may explain. The chain couples TRBV10-2 to TRBJ2-5, with 8 bases matching TRBD2. Germline-derived CDR1 and CDR2 are WSHSY and SAAADI. CDR3 length: 15 amino acids. The CDR3 DNA reads as TGCGCCAGCAGTGGTACTAGCGGTGACCAAGAGAGCCAGTACTTC. It translates to CASSGTSGDQESQYF.

As to this clonotype: A junction boundary mismatches the germline segment, possibly from a read error. The rearrangement joins TRBV28 to TRBJ2-7; weak D call: TRBD1 (6 bases). The CDR3 runs 16 residues. The germline CDR1 and CDR2 sequences are MDHEN and SYDVKM. CDR3 sequence: CGSSSIRQDFSYEQYF. In nucleotides, the CDR3 is TGTGGCAGCAGTTCTATTAGACAGGACTTTTCCTACGAGCAGTACTTC.

On this clonotype itself: Likely a read error: the CDR3 ends without its conserved phenylalanine or tryptophan. The chain uses TRBV28 and TRBJ1-1; 7 positions match TRBD1. The trim removed 1 base at V and 11 bases at J, leaving 7 bases unmatched. There are 13 residues in the CDR3. CDR1 is MDHEN, CDR2 SYDVKM, per germline. The CDR3 bases are TGTGCCAGCAGTTTATTAACAGGGGTGGTGGCTTTCATT. Translated, it gives CASSLLTGVVAFI.

As to this clonotype: Being one base from a much bigger clone, this may be a read error. The chain recombines TRBV11-2 with TRBJ2-2, with a possible D match to TRBD1 (8 bases). This CDR3 is 15 amino acids long. V lost 5 bases and J lost 5, with 15 bases in between. Germline assignment: CDR1 SGHAT and CDR2 FQNNGV. The CDR3 region has the DNA TGTGCCAGCAGCGAAGGACAGGGAGGGACCGGGGAGCTGTTTTTT. Its protein is CASSEGQGGTGELFF.

Remarks on this clonotype: A much bigger clone sits one base away, suggesting this may be a read error. The genes are TRBV7-8 and TRBJ2-1; the match to TRBD2 covers 11 bases. J lost 4 bases, V lost 5 bases, and 4 bases had no gene match. The V gene's germline CDR1 is SGHVS and CDR2 FQNEAQ. This CDR3 region has 15 residues. The CDR3: CASSSGTSGYNEQFF. CDR3 DNA sequence: TGTGCCAGCAGCAGCGGGACTAGCGGTTACAATGAGCAGTTCTTC.

The V and J genes are TRBV11-2 and TRBJ2-1, with D unclear. Trimming took 8 bases from V and 12 from J, leaving 17 bases between them. The germline V gene encodes CDR1 SGHAT and CDR2 FQNNGV. This CDR3 has 12 amino acids. Written as DNA, the CDR3 is TGTGCCAGCGAGCATGCAATAGATATGCAGTTCTTC. This codes for CASEHAIDMQFF.

Turning to this clonotype: Lacking the conserved final phenylalanine or tryptophan, this CDR3 likely reflects a read error. The V and J genes are TRBV12-3 or TRBV12-4 and TRBJ2-7, with a tentative D call TRBD1 (6 bases). CDR3 length equals 13 residues. CDR3 in amino acids: CASRLGQSYDQYL. The CDR3 region has the DNA TGTGCCAGCAGACTGGGACAATCCTACGATCAGTACTTA.

About this clonotype: One end of the junction does not line up with germline, which may come from a read error. J is TRBJ2-3 and V is TRBV6-5; the D gene is possibly TRBD2 (6 bases). The germline V gene has CDR1 MNHEY and CDR2 SVGAGI. The CDR3 covers 14 residues. CDR3 sequence: CASRNLGGLDAQYF. As DNA, the CDR3 is TGTGCCAGCAGGAACCTGGGAGGCTTAGATGCGCAGTATTTT.

This clonotype was recorded many times. The genes are TRBV4-1 and TRBJ1-6, with D perhaps matching TRBD1 (5 bases). Germline CDR1 reads MGHRA; CDR2 reads YSYEKL. V lost 0 bases and J lost 8, with 8 bases in between. CDR3 length: 14 amino acids. CDR3 DNA: TGCGCCAGCAGCCAAGAGAGCAGGGATTCACCCCTCCACTTT. Translating gives CASSQESRDSPLHF.

A word on this clonotype: This sequence may be a read error, since a much larger clone differs from it by one base. J is TRBJ2-7 and V is TRBV25-1; 10 bases align to TRBD1. There are 15 residues in the CDR3. Germline V gives CDR1 MGHDK, CDR2 SYGVNS. The CDR3 DNA sequence: TGTGTCAGCAGTGGTAGGGACAGGGGCTCCTACGAGCAGTACTTC. Amino acid sequence: CVSSGRDRGSYEQYF.

Notes on this clonotype: The junction departs from germline at one end; a sequencing error may be responsible. V and J are TRBV5-1 and TRBJ2-1; a possible D gene is TRBD2 (5 bases). The CDR3 has 16 residues. Germline CDR1 is SGHRS and CDR2 is YFSETQ. CDR3 nucleotide sequence: TGCGCCAGCGAGAAACTAGAGGGAAGCTCCTGCAATGAGCAGTTCTTC. This sequence encodes CASEKLEGSSCNEQFF.

Many counts were recorded for this clonotype. The chain recombines TRBV29-1 with TRBJ1-2; a possible D gene is TRBD1 (6 bases). Germline CDR1 is SQVTM and CDR2 is ANQGSEA. V lost 8 bases to trimming and J lost 2 bases, with 12 bases between them. The CDR3 totals 12 residues. The chain's CDR3 is CSTRQENYGYTF. DNA of the CDR3: TGCAGCACCCGACAGGAGAACTATGGCTACACCTTC.

A word on this clonotype: The junction does not match germline at one end; this may be a read error. The J gene is TRBJ1-2, the V gene TRBV29-1; D gene ambiguous. The CDR3 sequence is 14 residues long. Germline loops: CDR1 SQVTM, CDR2 ANQGSEA. The CDR3 sequence: CNVQGRVTDYGFTF. Here the CDR3 DNA reads TGCAACGTTCAAGGGAGGGTAACTGATTATGGCTTCACCTTC. Variable domain in full (rest from reference TRBV29-1 and TRBJ1-2): SAVISQKPSRDICQRGTSLTIQCQVDSQVTMMFWYRQQPGQSLTLIATANQGSEATYESGFVIDKFPISRPNLTFSTLTVSNMSPEDSSIYLCNVQGRVTDYGFTFGSGTRLTVV.

With regard to this clonotype: This may come from a read error, since a much larger clone is one base off. J is TRBJ2-2 and V is TRBV7-9; D might be TRBD1 (6 bases). Between the trimmed V and J ends, which lost 5 bases and 1 base, there was a span of 20 bases. Germline CDR1 reads SEHNR; CDR2 reads FQNEAQ (reference sequence). The CDR3 is 18 amino acids. CDR3 region: CASSRFPETGQNTGELFF. CDR3 in DNA: TGTGCCAGCAGCCGATTCCCTGAGACAGGCCAGAACACCGGGGAGCTGTTTTTT.

This clonotype was counted a few times. A much larger clone lies one base from this, so it may be a read error. The chain joins TRBV6-1 to TRBJ2-7; no definite D call. This CDR3 comprises 13 residues. The V end lost 0 bases, the J end lost 5 bases, and 8 bases lay between the germline ends. In germline, CDR1 is MNHNS, CDR2 SASEGT. CDR3 bases: TGTGCCAGCAGTGAAGCGCTCCTGGACGAGCAGTACTTC. It yields the protein CASSEALLDEQYF.

There are many counts of this clonotype. This chain uses TRBV29-1 with TRBJ2-7, with 9 bases aligning to TRBD1. CDR3 size: 13 residues. In germline, CDR1 is SQVTM, CDR2 ANQGSEA. J lost 4 bases, V lost 7 bases, and 8 bases had no gene match. Written as DNA, the CDR3 is TGCAGCGCCCGGACAGGGGCGGATTACGAGCAGTACTTC. It specifies CSARTGADYEQYF.

V is TRBV12-3 or TRBV12-4 and J is TRBJ1-1; D might be TRBD1 (6 bases). The length of the CDR3 is 17 residues. Trimming stripped 4 bases from V and 0 bases from J, with 18 bases between. CDR3 amino acids: CASSSVGGTSMNTEAFF. The CDR3 DNA reads as TGTGCCAGCAGTTCAGTCGGGGGGACATCAATGAACACTGAAGCTTTCTTT.

This clonotype came up many times. The genes are TRBV6-5 and TRBJ2-7; the match to TRBD1 covers 9 bases. J gave up 10 bases and V 4 bases, and 2 bases lay outside the gene matches. From germline, CDR1 is MNHEY and CDR2 SVGAGI. The CDR3 runs to 11 residues. The CDR3 DNA reads as TGTGCCAGCAGTTCGGGACAGGGTCAGTACTTC. Amino acids: CASSSGQGQYF.

This clonotype was detected a few times. Its ends do not fully match the called genes, so a read error is possible. This chain uses TRBV11-2 with TRBJ2-1, with D perhaps TRBD1 (5 bases). The CDR3 is made up of 14 amino acids. The V gene's germline CDR1 is SGHAT and CDR2 FQNNGV. The CDR3 DNA reads TGTGCCAGCTCCAACCGTCAGGGCCACAATGAGAAGTTCTTC. This codes for CASSNRQGHNEKFF.

A word on this clonotype: Because it lacks the conserved phenylalanine or tryptophan at the end, this CDR3 is likely a read error. This chain uses TRBV4-2 with TRBJ2-1; a weak D match, TRBD2 (5 bases). Germline values: CDR1 LGHNA, CDR2 YNFKEQ. This CDR3 spans 14 amino acids. The CDR3 loop reads CASCQGPEGSEQFL. The DNA for the CDR3 is TGTGCCAGCTGCCAAGGACCAGAGGGAAGTGAGCAGTTCCTC.